Given below is one T cell receptor beta chain in context. Its binding antigen is unknown. Base qualities were left out, and no much larger clone turns up one base away. In total, 500 to 700 healthy bone marrow donors made up the cohort. At the time of sampling, all cohort members were nominally healthy, though unrecorded immune exposures were likely present. The donor tested CMV seropositive, placing the donor among the 290 or so seropositive members of the cohort. Every donor gave a peripheral blood sample, and the peripheral blood mononuclear cells from that sample were used for TCR beta sequencing. Genomic DNA was extracted from the blood cell samples with the Qiagen DNeasy Blood Extraction Kit. This specimen belongs to a study of cytomegalovirus exposure and HLA in healthy donors (dated by TCRdb to the late 2010s). Regarding the study in general: An earlier analysis of under 600 of the donors reported 250 to 350 Gb of sequence data and roughly 110 million unique TCR beta sequences from some 180 million T cells. Roughly 290 gigabases of sequencing data and around 90 million unique TCR sequences made up an early release that covered 500 to 650 HLA-typed donors. Of the roughly 400 genotyped donors, approximately 83% fell in the genetic ancestry cluster associated with self-reported Caucasian donors. The aim of the study was to test whether cataloging public T cell receptors could identify signatures of past pathogen exposure. The study profiled the T cell repertoires of more than 500 subjects by immunosequencing and related them to cytomegalovirus serostatus. A separate validation cohort of some 130 different subjects was used in addition to the approximately 670-subject first cohort. To predict cytomegalovirus infection status, the study brought together high-throughput TCR immunosequencing, statistical association of individual TCRs with disease status, and machine learning. In a later analysis, previously published TCR beta repertoires from about 670 donors were re-analyzed and high-resolution HLA genotyping was added so that TCR occurrence patterns could be studied. Rather than using new phenotypic data, the later analysis identified candidate immune exposures from TCR beta sequences and from how often those sequences occurred across donors. An earlier analysis of 450 to 750 of the donors used high-throughput TCR beta sequencing to judge whether each TCR beta V gene segment behaved as functional or pseudogenic. Donor age, sex, ethnicity and CMV serostatus were collected together with the repertoire data. In a later genetic analysis, genome-wide SNP genotypes for about 65% of the 666 donors were used, and that subset was treated as a discovery cohort. All discovery cohort repertoires had been generated using a single sequencing platform. HLA typing covered class I and class II loci at four-digit resolution. Typing coverage varied by locus: roughly 629-640 donors for A, B, C, DRB1 and DQB1; 500 to 550 for DQA1; over 600 for DPA1; approximately 490 for DPB1. Because of strong linkage in the cohort, roughly five DR-DQ haplotypes were treated as single units for association and clustering. On average, 235,054 unique TCR beta nucleotide sequences were sequenced per donor among roughly 430 genotyped donors of the cohort, with roughly 18% of those sequences being non-productive. Study-wide findings and limitations: The cohort was sequenced for TCR beta chains only, and without alpha or paired-chain data the features that could be detected were limited. An earlier analysis of 587 of the donors showed that most TCR beta V segments appeared in productive rearrangements either about 87% or about 30% of the time, which broadly matched IMGT annotations. The 87-base-pair reads could not distinguish some IMGT-functional V segments, including TRBV6-2 and TRBV6-3, so those segments were excluded. According to a later analysis, most CMV-associated TCR beta chains appeared to be HLA-restricted, and the HLA associations seemed to be driven largely by CMV exposure. In vitro tests confirmed that three of the cytomegalovirus-associated TCR beta chains recognize cytomegalovirus antigens. A later genetic analysis associated a missense DCLRE1C variant with V-gene and J-gene trimming of TCR beta chains, and an independent cohort replicated the association. Assigning TCR associations to individual alleles was difficult when HLA alleles, especially DR and DQ, strongly co-occurred. A further reported finding was that TCR beta sequences accurately predicted the HLA-A and HLA-B alleles for most subjects in the first cohort. In the study, around 150 TCR beta chains were listed as associated with cytomegalovirus. Because HLA typing was missing for some donors at each locus, association tests included only the typed subset. At a false discovery rate of 0.05, a later analysis linked about 17,000 TCR beta sequences to specific HLA alleles. In both the original and validation cohorts, the classifier was reported to diagnose cytomegalovirus status with high specificity and sensitivity. In a later analysis, TCR association rates were found to vary across HLA loci, with the most associated TCRs seen for DRB1 alleles and the fewest for HLA-C alleles. In a later analysis, several top co-occurrence clusters were reported to appear linked to parvovirus B19, influenza, CMV and Epstein-Barr virus. In a later analysis, HLA-associated TCR beta chains showed more clonal expansion and lower generation probabilities than non-associated chains that were equally common. For the cohort, immune exposure information was limited to CMV serostatus. Because counts were too low, 15 or so rarely observed V segments, including chromosome 9 orphons, were excluded from the earlier analysis of several hundred of the donors. The sequencing pipeline was judged likely to have produced a cluster of highly shared sequence variants as a technical artifact. Most TCR sequences were seen in very few donors, while some public TCRs were found in many individuals. Sequencing depth was assumed to be roughly uniform across donors in the presence/absence analyses, though that assumption may not hold. Correlated functional status among segregating V segments might reflect linkage disequilibrium, but an unknown experimental factor could not be ruled out. The authors suggested that the approach could potentially be extended to other disease states and immunological phenotypes. Compared with the 666-donor mean, donors in an Asian-associated ancestry cluster had fewer N-insertions in productive TCRs, according to a later genetic analysis.

The CDR3 covers 12 residues, taking in both the cysteine and the phenylalanine. The kept DNA is CDR3 alone, 36 bases in frame from the first base. Trimming takes 6 bases from V and 7 bases from J, and the germline ends sit 11 bases apart. As encoded in the germline V gene, CDR1 is MGHDK while CDR2 is SYGVNS. Receptor amplification or capture employed the immunoSEQ multiplex PCR assay. For the multiplex PCR, a mixture combining 60 forward primers for TCR Vbeta segments and 13 reverse primers for TCR Jbeta segments was used. The CDR3 region of rearranged TCR beta genes was amplified from genomic DNA by a multiplex PCR assay. Amplified TCR beta libraries were sequenced as 87-base-pair reads on the Illumina HiSeq System. The original methods were these. In a later analysis, some 80 million unique TCR beta chains were counted across the approximately 670 repertoires, and roughly 10 million of these chains were shared by at least two donors. To remove PCR and sequencing errors, raw reads were error-corrected and collapsed into unique sequences using a nearest-neighbor algorithm that merged closely related sequences. CDR3 sequences were aligned to IMGT reference sequences to assign V, D and J gene segments. Each retained sequence needed at least a six-nucleotide match to both a V gene segment and a J gene segment. Rearrangements were classified as productive when the CDR3 lacked stop codons and remained in frame with V and J, and all other rearrangements were classified as non-productive. CDR3 was defined by IMGT convention, running from the second conserved V-encoded cysteine to the conserved J-encoded phenylalanine. The earlier analysis of about 590 of the donors excluded sequences that lacked an unambiguous match to a single V gene segment. An earlier analysis of a few hundred of the donors classified V segments as functional when productive rearrangements were above 56.7% and as segregating when the standard deviation between donors was above 5%. A statistical classification framework was developed to diagnose cytomegalovirus status using the catalog of TCR beta chain sequences. A later analysis assigned V and J genes by comparing TCR nucleotide sequences with IMGT/GENE-DB human TR gene sequences. A later analysis assigned CDR3 sequences and most-parsimonious VDJ recombination scenarios with the TCRdist pipeline. A later analysis defined each TCR beta chain by its CDR3 amino acid sequence plus V-gene family, and excluded reads lacking a unique V-gene family. A later analysis removed roughly 590 highly shared, low-generation-probability nucleotide sequences to deal with suspected cross-contamination and a sequencing artifact. For each public chain, a later analysis derived a clonal expansion index from normalized ranks of inferred template counts within each repertoire. A later analysis computed generation probabilities with a VDJ recombination model fitted to out-of-frame rearrangements, and checked the results against IGoR. In a later analysis, hypergeometric tests were used to score TCR-TCR, TCR-HLA and TCR-CMV co-occurrence, with a repertoire-size bias correction applied to TCR pairs. A later analysis estimated false discovery rates by permuting HLA or CMV assignments 20 times. A later analysis grouped co-occurring TCRs with DBSCAN, adding TCRdist sequence similarity when clustering within HLA-allele-positive subsets. Co-occurrence clustering excluded repertoires with fewer than 30,000 or more than 120,000 public chains, plus five with anomalous nucleotide sharing. TCRdb retrieved this table from immuneACCESS and kept in-frame rearrangements only. Not all clones are present; in checked studies, unresolved V genes account for under half, and no reason is known for the remainder. V and J calls plus clone size are reproduced from that table; the DNA served to infer D and trimming. In this sample the table shows 100,000 to 120,000 clones, under 70% of which occur a single time. The top ten hold roughly 8.3% of the sample.

The sequenced sample consisted of PBMCs. The chain was built from TRBV25-1 and TRBJ2-3, with no confidently assigned D gene. The receptor's source is a man aged 18 to 35 in good health and CMV-seropositive. CDR3 region: CASSLTKNTQYF. The sequenced DNA is TGTGCCAGCAGCCTCACAAAGAATACGCAGTATTTT.